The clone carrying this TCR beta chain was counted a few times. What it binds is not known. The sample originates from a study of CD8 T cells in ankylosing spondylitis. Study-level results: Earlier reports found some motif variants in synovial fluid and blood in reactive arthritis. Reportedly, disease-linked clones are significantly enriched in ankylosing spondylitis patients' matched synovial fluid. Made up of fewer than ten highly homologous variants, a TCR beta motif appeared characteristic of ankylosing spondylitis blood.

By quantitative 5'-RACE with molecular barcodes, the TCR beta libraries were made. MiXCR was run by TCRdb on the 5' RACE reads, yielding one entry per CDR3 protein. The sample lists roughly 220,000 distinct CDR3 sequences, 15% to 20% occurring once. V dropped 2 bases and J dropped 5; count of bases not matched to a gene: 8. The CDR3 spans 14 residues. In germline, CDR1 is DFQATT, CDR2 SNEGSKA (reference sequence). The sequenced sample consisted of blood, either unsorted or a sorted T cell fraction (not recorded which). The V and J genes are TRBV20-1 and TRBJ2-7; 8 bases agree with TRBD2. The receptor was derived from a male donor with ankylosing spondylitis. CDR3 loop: CSARWVGGANEQYF. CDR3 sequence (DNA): TGCAGTGCTAGATGGGTCGGGGGGGCCAACGAGCAGTACTTC.